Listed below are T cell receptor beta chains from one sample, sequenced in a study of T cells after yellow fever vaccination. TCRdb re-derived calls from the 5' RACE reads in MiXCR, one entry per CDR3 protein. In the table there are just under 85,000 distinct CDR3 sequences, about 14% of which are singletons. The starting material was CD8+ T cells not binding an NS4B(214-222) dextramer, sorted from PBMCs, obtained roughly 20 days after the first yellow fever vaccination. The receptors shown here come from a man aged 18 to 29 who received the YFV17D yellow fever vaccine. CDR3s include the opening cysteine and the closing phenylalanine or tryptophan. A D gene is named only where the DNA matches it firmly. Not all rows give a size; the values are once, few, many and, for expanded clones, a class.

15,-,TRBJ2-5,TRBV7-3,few,TGTGCCAGCAGCCCCGTCGGGACGCTTACAGAGACCCAGTACTTC,CASSPVGTLTETQYF
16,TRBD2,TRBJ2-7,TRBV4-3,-,TGCGCCAGCAGCCAAATCGCGGGGGGCCGTGCTTACGAGCAGTACTTC,CASSQIAGGRAYEQYF
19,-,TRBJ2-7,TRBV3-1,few,TGTGCCAGCAGCCAAGGTAGTTCCGGGTTGGGGGTCTGGGACTACGAGCAGTACTTC,CASSQGSSGLGVWDYEQYF
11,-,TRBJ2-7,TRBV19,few,TGTGCCAGCAGAACAGGATACGAGCAGTACTTC,CASRTGYEQYF
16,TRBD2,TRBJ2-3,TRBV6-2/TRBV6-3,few,TGTGCCAGCAGTGACGCGCGTAGCGGGGGAGGAGATACGCAGTATTTT,CASSDARSGGGDTQYF
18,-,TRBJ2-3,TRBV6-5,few,TGTGCCAGCAGTCCTCCAGGGGGGGGGCGGGTGAGCACAGATACGCAGTATTTT,CASSPPGGGRVSTDTQYF
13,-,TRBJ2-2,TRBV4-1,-,TGCGCCAGCAGACAAGGGGGCACCGGGGAGCTGTTTTTT,CASRQGGTGELFF
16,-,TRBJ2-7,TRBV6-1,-,TGTGCCAGCAGACCAATACGGGACGCCCGGAGCTACGAGCAGTACTTC,CASRPIRDARSYEQYF
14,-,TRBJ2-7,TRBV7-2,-,TGTGCCAGCAGCCACCCCGGCTATACCTACGAGCAGTACTTC,CASSHPGYTYEQYF
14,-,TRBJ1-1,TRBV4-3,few,TGCGCCAGCAGCTATCTAGGGGGAGGGACTGAAGCTTTCTTT,CASSYLGGGTEAFF
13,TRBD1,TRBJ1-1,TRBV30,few,TGTGCCTGGGCCACAGGGGGGGACACTGAAGCTTTCTTT,CAWATGGDTEAFF
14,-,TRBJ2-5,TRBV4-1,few,TGCGCCAGCAGCCACCCCGCGGGGTACGAGACCCAGTACTTC,CASSHPAGYETQYF
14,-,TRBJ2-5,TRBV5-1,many,TGCGCCAGCAGCTTGGGTTACAACCAAGAGACCCAGTACTTC,CASSLGYNQETQYF
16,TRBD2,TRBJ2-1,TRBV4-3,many,TGCGCCAGCAGCCCAGAACTAGCGGGAGAGAACAATGAGCAGTTCTTC,CASSPELAGENNEQFF
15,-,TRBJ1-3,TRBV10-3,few,TGTGCCATCAGTGAAGTAATGCCAGCTGGAAACACCATATATTTT,CAISEVMPAGNTIYF
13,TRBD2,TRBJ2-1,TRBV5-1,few,TGCGCCAGCAGACTAGCGGGGGGGAATGAGCAGTTCTTC,CASRLAGGNEQFF
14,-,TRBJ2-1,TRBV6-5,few,TGTGCCAGCAGTTACTCCGGGTACTACAATGAGCAGTTCTTC,CASSYSGYYNEQFF
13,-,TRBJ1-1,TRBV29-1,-,TGCAGCGTTGTTGATAGGCAGGAAGGGGGAGCTTTCTTT,CSVVDRQEGGAFF
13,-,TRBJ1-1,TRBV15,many,TGTGCCACCAGCAGAGGAGAAAACACTGAAGCTTTCTTT,CATSRGENTEAFF
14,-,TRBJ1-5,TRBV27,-,TGTGCCAGCAGTACTGGGACAATAAATCAGCCCCAGCATTTT,CASSTGTINQPQHF
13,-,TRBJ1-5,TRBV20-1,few,TGCAGTGCTTCCAGGGAAGGCAATCAGCCCCAGCATTTT,CSASREGNQPQHF
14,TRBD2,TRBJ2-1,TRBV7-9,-,TGTGCCAGCAGCTCGACTAGCGGCTACAATGAGCAGTTCTTC,CASSSTSGYNEQFF
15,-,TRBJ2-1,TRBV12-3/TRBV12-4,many,TGTGCCAGCAGTTCGGACTACCCCGGGTACAATGAGCAGTTCTTC,CASSSDYPGYNEQFF
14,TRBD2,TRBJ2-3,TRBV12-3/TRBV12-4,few,TGTGCCAGCAGCCTAGCGGGGAAGGTAGATACGCAGTATTTT,CASSLAGKVDTQYF
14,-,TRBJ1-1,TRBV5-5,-,TGTGCCAGCAGCCCTGGGCCACGGTTATATGAAGCTTTCTTT,CASSPGPRLYEAFF
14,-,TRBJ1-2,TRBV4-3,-,TGCGCCAGCAGCCAAGAGACTGTAGGCTATGGCTACACCTTC,CASSQETVGYGYTF
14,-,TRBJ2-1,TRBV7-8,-,TGTGCCAGCAGCTTAGATTGGACGGACAATGAGCAGTTCTTC,CASSLDWTDNEQFF
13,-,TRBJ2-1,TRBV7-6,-,TGTGCCAGCAGCTTAATACTAGCAAATGAGCAGTTCTTC,CASSLILANEQFF
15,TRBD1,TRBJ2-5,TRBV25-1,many,TGTGCCAGCAGTGAATTGGGGGACAGTCAAGAGACCCAGTACTTC,CASSELGDSQETQYF
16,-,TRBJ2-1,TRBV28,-,TGTGCCAGCAAAAACGTAAGGGATTCCCCCTACAATGAGCAGTTCTTC,CASKNVRDSPYNEQFF
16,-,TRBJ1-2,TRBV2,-,TGTGCCAGCAGTAATAACATCCGACCCTCTAACTATGGCTACACCTTC,CASSNNIRPSNYGYTF
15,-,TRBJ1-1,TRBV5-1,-,TGCGCCAGCAGCTTGGAGGGGGGCAGCGTCACTGAAGCTTTCTTT,CASSLEGGSVTEAFF
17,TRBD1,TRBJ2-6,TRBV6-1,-,TGTGCCAGCAGTACAGGGGCAACACCATCTGGGGCCAACGTCCTGACTTTC,CASSTGATPSGANVLTF
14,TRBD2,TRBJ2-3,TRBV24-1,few,TGTGCCACCAGTTTGGGGGGGAGCACAGATACGCAGTATTTT,CATSLGGSTDTQYF
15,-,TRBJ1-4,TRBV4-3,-,TGCGCCAGCAGCCAAGGGGGAGGAGGTAATGAAAAACTGTTTTTT,CASSQGGGGNEKLFF
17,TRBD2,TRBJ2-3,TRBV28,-,TGTGCCAGCAGCACTAGCGGGGGGTTGTCTAGCACAGATACGCAGTATTTT,CASSTSGGLSSTDTQYF
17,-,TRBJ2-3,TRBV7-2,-,TGTGCCAGCAGCTCCCCCGCGGGGCCAACTAGCACAGATACGCAGTATTTT,CASSSPAGPTSTDTQYF
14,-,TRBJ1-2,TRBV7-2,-,TGTGCCAGCAGCTTAGGGCAGGGACACTCTGGCTACACCTTC,CASSLGQGHSGYTF
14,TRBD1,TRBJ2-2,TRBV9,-,TGTGCCAGCAGCGCACCGACAGGGGCCGGGGAGCTGTTTTTT,CASSAPTGAGELFF
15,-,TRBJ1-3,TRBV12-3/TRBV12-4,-,TGTGCCAGCAGGGTAGGGGCGATCTCTGGAAACACCATATATTTT,CASRVGAISGNTIYF
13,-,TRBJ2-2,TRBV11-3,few,TGTGCCAGCAGCTTAGGATACACCGGGGAGCTGTTTTTT,CASSLGYTGELFF
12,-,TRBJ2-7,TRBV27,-,TGTGCCAGCAGTTTTGGTGGAGGCGAGCAGTACTTC,CASSFGGGEQYF
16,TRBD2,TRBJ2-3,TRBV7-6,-,TGTGCCAGCAGCTTAGCGCCAGCGGGGAGCACAGATACGCAGTATTTT,CASSLAPAGSTDTQYF
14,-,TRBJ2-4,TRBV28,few,TGTGCCAGCAGTCTAGGTCTAGCCAAAAACATTCAGTACTTC,CASSLGLAKNIQYF
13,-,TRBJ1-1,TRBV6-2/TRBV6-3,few,TGTGCCAGCAGTTTCCTAGGGACCCGTGAAGCTTTCTTT,CASSFLGTREAFF
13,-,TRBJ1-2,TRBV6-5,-,TGTGCCAGCAGTTCCAATCCGTACTATGGCTACACCTTC,CASSSNPYYGYTF
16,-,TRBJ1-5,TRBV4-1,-,TGCGCCAGCAGCACAACGACAGATGATGGCAATCAGCCCCAGCATTTT,CASSTTTDDGNQPQHF
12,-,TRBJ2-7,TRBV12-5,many,TGTGCTAGTGGTTTGGACGGATACGAGCAGTACTTC,CASGLDGYEQYF
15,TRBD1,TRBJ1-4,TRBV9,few,TGTGCCAGCAGAGCAGGGACAGGCGAAGAGGAAAAACTGTTTTTT,CASRAGTGEEEKLFF
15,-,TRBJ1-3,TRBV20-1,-,TGCAGTGCTAGTAAGGGGGTGGGCTCTGGAAACACCATATATTTT,CSASKGVGSGNTIYF
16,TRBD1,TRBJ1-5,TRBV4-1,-,TGCGCCAGCAGCCAAAATGCGGGCAACAGGGGTCAGCCCCAGCATTTT,CASSQNAGNRGQPQHF
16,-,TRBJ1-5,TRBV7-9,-,TGTGCCAGCAGCTTAGAAGTAGGGGGGACTAATCAGCCCCAGCATTTT,CASSLEVGGTNQPQHF
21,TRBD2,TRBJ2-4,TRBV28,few,TGTGCCAGCAGTTCCGGTCCCGCAGGCACTAGCGGGGTACAAGAGAGAAACATTCAGTACTTC,CASSSGPAGTSGVQERNIQYF
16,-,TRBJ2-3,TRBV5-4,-,TGTGCCAGCTCCGGGGAGACTTATACTTTCACAGATACGCAGTATTTT,CASSGETYTFTDTQYF
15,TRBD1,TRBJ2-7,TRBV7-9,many,TGTGCCAGCAGCACCAGCCGGGACAGTTGGTTTCAGCAGTACTTC,CASSTSRDSWFQQYF
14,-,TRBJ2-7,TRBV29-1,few,TGCAGCGCCACCTCGGAGCCCCTCTCCTACGAGCAGTACTTC,CSATSEPLSYEQYF
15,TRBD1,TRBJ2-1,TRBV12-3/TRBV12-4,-,TGTGCCAGCAGTCTTCCTGGACAGGGGACGAATGAGCAGTTCTTC,CASSLPGQGTNEQFF
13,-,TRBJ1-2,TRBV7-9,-,TGTGCCAGCAGCTCCCAGATCAACTATGGCTACACCTTC,CASSSQINYGYTF
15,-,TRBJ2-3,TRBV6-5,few,TGTGCCAGCAGTTACGGGAGGCGGGTCACAGATACGCAGTATTTT,CASSYGRRVTDTQYF